This T cell receptor (beta chain) was sequenced during a study of cytomegalovirus exposure and HLA in healthy donors. The method was immunoSEQ multiplex PCR; TCRdb's version includes in-frame clones alone and lacks a portion of them. The table has roughly 150,000 clones, 75% to 90% seen once. This sequence originates from a woman under 30 in good health and CMV-seronegative. Sequenced material: PBMCs.

CDR3 bases: TGTGCCACCTACGGTATGAACACTGAAGCTTTCTTT. As protein: CATYGMNTEAFF. J is TRBJ1-1 and V is TRBV28; D remains unclear. The CDR3 runs to 12 residues. V dropped 10 bases and J dropped 0 bases, with 9 bases sitting between them. The V gene's germline CDR1 is MDHEN and CDR2 SYDVKM.